In its sample, the clone carrying this T cell receptor (beta chain) was seen a few times. No antigen is known for it. The data belong to a study of T-cell memory formation after mild COVID-19. About the research overall: TCR clustering was largely donor specific.

TCRdb analysed the 5' RACE reads with MiXCR anew, one entry per CDR3 protein. The data contain roughly 240,000 distinct CDR3 sequences, 15% to 20% of them seen just once; the ten biggest clones take up about a fifth. Findings of the study overall: In second-wave clones peaking day 37, SARS-CoV-2 specificity remained unconfirmed. CD4+ bias marked clones expanding day 15 to 37, unlike balanced contracting clones.

This clonotype was obtained from a man younger than 30 who had mild COVID-19 (a few samples of this study predate the infection). Cell type and time point are not known. The sequenced material came from PBMCs or a T cell subset sorted from them (not recorded which).

This chain's CDR3 is CASQGVAGVHEQFF. CDR3 sequence (DNA): TGTGCCTCCCAGGGGGTAGCGGGGGTGCATGAGCAGTTCTTC. The J gene is TRBJ2-1, the V gene TRBV12-3 or TRBV12-4; 9 nucleotides agree with TRBD2. This CDR3 contains 14 residues. Losses at the gene ends were 11 bases for V and 8 bases for J; bases not matched to a gene: 13.